A selection of T cell receptor beta chains follows, all from one sample in a study of blood T cell repertoires in COVID-19. TCRdb's copy holds only in-frame clones and misses some; the assay was immunoSEQ multiplex PCR. The data contain about 240,000 clones, approximately 80% of them singletons. Source material: peripheral blood. The receptors derive from a woman of 80 years or more with acute or convalescent COVID-19. CDR3s include the opening cysteine and the closing phenylalanine or tryptophan. A D gene is named only where the DNA matches it firmly. A row's size may be missing; if present it is once, few, many or a size class.

len	v_gene	d_gene	j_gene	abundance	CDR3nt	CDR3aa
19	TRBV23-1	.	TRBJ1-5	.	TGCGCCAGCAGTCAATCGCGAGACTCCGCGAGGGTTAGCAATCAGCCCCAGCATTTT	CASSQSRDSARVSNQPQHF
13	TRBV2	.	TRBJ1-1	.	TGTGCCAGCAGTGGACAAATGAACACTGAAGCTTTCTTT	CASSGQMNTEAFF
15	TRBV9	TRBD1	TRBJ1-2	.	TGTGCCAGCAGCGTTCCCCAGGGGGCAAGCTATGGCTACACCTTC	CASSVPQGASYGYTF
12	TRBV6-6	.	TRBJ1-2	.	TGTGCCAGCAGCTTGAACATTAATGGCTACACCTTC	CASSLNINGYTF
16	TRBV27	TRBD2	TRBJ2-3	.	TGTGCCAGGTCTGGCGGTAGCGGGGGGGCGGGAGATACGCAGTATTTT	CARSGGSGGAGDTQYF
16	TRBV7-2	TRBD2	TRBJ2-3	.	TGTGCCAGCAGCTCCCCGGGGGCGGGGGGCGTGGATACGCAGTATTTT	CASSSPGAGGVDTQYF
15	TRBV19	TRBD1	TRBJ2-7	.	TGTGCCAGTAGTACCGGGACAGGGGGCACCTACGAGCAGTACTTC	CASSTGTGGTYEQYF
18	TRBV6-2/TRBV6-3	TRBD2	TRBJ2-1	.	TGTGCCAGCAGTTACTCCGAGGGCCTAGCGGGGGTGCCCAATGAGCAGTTCTTC	CASSYSEGLAGVPNEQFF
17	TRBV5-1	.	TRBJ1-6	once	TGCGCCAGCAGCCCCGGCCAGGGGAGCTCCTATAATTCACCCCTCCACTTT	CASSPGQGSSYNSPLHF
16	TRBV6-1	.	TRBJ2-5	.	TGTGCCAGCAGTGAATTATACGGGTACGGTGGGGAGACCCAGTACTTC	CASSELYGYGGETQYF
17	TRBV28	TRBD1	TRBJ1-2	.	TGTGCCAGCAGTTTAGGGAGACAGGGCCTTTCGGACTATGGCTACACCTTC	CASSLGRQGLSDYGYTF
15	TRBV19	TRBD1	TRBJ1-4	once	TGTGCCAGTACCCTCGGACAGGGTATAAATGAAAAACTGTTTTTT	CASTLGQGINEKLFF
15	TRBV30	.	TRBJ2-2	.	TGTGCCTCACCCCCTGGGGCCGGCGGCACCGGGGAGCTGTTTTTT	CASPPGAGGTGELFF
13	TRBV19	.	TRBJ1-2	few	TGTGCCAGTAGTATGGGGCTCAACTATGGCTACACCTTC	CASSMGLNYGYTF
17	TRBV5-1	.	TRBJ1-3	.	TGCGCCAGCAGCACAAACACAGGCGGCGGCTCTGGAAACACCATATATTTT	CASSTNTGGGSGNTIYF
13	TRBV6-5	.	TRBJ1-3	few	TGTGCCAGCAGATTATACTCTGGAAACACCATATATTTT	CASRLYSGNTIYF
13	TRBV12-3/TRBV12-4	TRBD1	TRBJ1-5	few	TGTGCCAGTTCGGGACAGGAGAATCAGCCCCAGCATTTT	CASSGQENQPQHF
16	TRBV7-9	.	TRBJ1-5	.	TGTGCCAGCAGCTTACAAGGGACTAACAGCAATCAGCCCCAGCATTTT	CASSLQGTNSNQPQHF
13	TRBV12-3/TRBV12-4	.	TRBJ1-5	.	TGTGCCAGCAGTTCTCTTAGCTCTCAGCCCCAGCATTTT	CASSSLSSQPQHF
15	TRBV6-5	.	TRBJ2-7	.	TGTGCCAGCAGATCCCGGGACTCAGGCTCCTACGAGCAGTACTTC	CASRSRDSGSYEQYF